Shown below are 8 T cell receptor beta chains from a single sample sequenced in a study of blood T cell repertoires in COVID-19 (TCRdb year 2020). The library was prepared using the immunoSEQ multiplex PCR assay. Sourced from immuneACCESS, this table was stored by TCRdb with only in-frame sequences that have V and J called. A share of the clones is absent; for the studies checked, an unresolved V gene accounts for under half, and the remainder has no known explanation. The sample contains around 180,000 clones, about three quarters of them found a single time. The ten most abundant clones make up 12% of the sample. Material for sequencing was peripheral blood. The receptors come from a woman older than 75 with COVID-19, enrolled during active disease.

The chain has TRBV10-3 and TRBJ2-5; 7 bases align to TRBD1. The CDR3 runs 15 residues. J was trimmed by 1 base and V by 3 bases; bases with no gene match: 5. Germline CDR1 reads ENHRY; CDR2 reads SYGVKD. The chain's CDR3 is CAISDSTGSQETQYF. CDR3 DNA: TGTGCCATCAGTGACTCGACAGGGAGCCAAGAGACCCAGTACTTC.

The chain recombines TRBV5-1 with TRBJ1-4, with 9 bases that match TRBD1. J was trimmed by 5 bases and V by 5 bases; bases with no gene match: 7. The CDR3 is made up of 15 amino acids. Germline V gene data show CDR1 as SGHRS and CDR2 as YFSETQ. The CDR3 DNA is TGCGCCAGCAGGACAACCGGGACAGGGAATGAAAAACTGTTTTTT. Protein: CASRTTGTGNEKLFF. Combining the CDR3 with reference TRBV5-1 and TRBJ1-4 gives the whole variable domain KAGVTQTPRYLIKTRGQQVTLSCSPISGHRSVSWYQQTPGQGLQFLFEYFSETQRNKGNFPGRFSGRQFSNSRSEMNVSTLELGDSALYLCASRTTGTGNEKLFFGSGTQLSVL.

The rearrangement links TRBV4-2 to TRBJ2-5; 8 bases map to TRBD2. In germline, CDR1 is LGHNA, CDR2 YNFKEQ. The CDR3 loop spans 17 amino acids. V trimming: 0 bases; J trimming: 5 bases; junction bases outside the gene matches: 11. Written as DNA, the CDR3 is TGTGCCAGCAGCCAAGATCTGAACGGGGGGGCCGGGGAGACCCAGTACTTC. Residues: CASSQDLNGGAGETQYF.

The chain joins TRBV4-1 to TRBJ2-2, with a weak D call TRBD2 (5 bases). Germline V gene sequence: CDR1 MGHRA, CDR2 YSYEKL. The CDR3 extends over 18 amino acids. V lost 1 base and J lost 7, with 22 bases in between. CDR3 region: CASSQVAYTRQWLGELFF. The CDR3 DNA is TGCGCCAGCAGCCAAGTGGCATACACTAGGCAATGGCTCGGGGAGCTGTTTTTT.

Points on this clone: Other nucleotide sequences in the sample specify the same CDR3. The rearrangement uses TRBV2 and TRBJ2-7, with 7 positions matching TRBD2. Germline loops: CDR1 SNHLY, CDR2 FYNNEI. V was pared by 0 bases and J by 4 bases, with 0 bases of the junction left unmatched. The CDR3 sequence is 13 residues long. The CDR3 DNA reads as TGTGCCAGCAGTGAAGCGCGGGGGTACGAGCAGTACTTC. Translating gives CASSEARGYEQYF.

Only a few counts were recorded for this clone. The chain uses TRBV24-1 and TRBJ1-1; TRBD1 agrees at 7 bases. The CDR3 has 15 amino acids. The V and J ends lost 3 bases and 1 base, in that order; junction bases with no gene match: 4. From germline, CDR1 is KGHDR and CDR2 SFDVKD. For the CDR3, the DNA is TGTGCCACCAGTGATCCCCAGGGGGGGAACACTGAAGCTTTCTTT. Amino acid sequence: CATSDPQGGNTEAFF.

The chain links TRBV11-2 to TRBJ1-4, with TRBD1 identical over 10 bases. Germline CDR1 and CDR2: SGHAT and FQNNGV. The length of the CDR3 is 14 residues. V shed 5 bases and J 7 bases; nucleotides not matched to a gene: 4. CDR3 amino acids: CASSLDRGSEKLFF. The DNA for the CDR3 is TGTGCCAGCAGCCTGGACAGGGGGAGTGAAAAACTGTTTTTT.

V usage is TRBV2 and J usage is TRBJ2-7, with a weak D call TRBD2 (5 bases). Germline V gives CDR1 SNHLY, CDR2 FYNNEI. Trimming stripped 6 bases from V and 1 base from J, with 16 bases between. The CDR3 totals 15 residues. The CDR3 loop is CASRGVGGGSYEQYF. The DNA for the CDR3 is TGTGCCAGCAGGGGAGTCGGCGGTGGATCCTACGAGCAGTACTTC.